The 9 T cell receptor beta chains presented below share a single source sample, sequenced in a study of blood T cell repertoires in COVID-19. Only in-frame clones appear in the TCRdb table, and some are missing; sequencing was by immunoSEQ multiplex PCR. The data show approximately 150,000 clones, approximately 88% seen once. Sequencing input: peripheral blood. The source of these receptors is a man between 60 and 75 years old with active or convalescent COVID-19.

This clone appeared a few times. This chain links TRBV19 with TRBJ1-1; D gene ambiguous. The germline V gene encodes CDR1 LNHDA and CDR2 SQIVND (reference sequence). V was pared by 1 base and J by 2 bases, with 8 bases between. There are 14 residues in the CDR3. The CDR3 DNA is TGTGCCAGTAGTATAGGGCAGTTAAACACTGAAGCTTTCTTT. Its protein is CASSIGQLNTEAFF.

V is TRBV11-2 and J is TRBJ2-2; 8 bases match TRBD2. CDR3 length: 15 residues. Germline trimming cut 5 bases from V and 4 bases from J; bases unmatched to any gene: 6. CDR1 SGHAT and CDR2 FQNNGV come from the germline V gene. The DNA of the CDR3 is TGTGCCAGCAGCCGAGGACTAGCAAGCACCGGGGAGCTGTTTTTT. The encoded protein is CASSRGLASTGELFF.

The chain carries TRBV28 and TRBJ1-1; D unclear. The V gene lost 2 bases and the J gene lost 10 bases, with 11 bases spanning the gap. The CDR3 length is 12 residues. Germline CDR1 and CDR2: MDHEN and SYDVKM. In DNA form, the CDR3 reads TGTGCCAGCAGTTTACGGTATTCCGCAGCTTTCTTT. It codes for CASSLRYSAAFF.

The chain recombines TRBV19 with TRBJ2-3, with 11 nucleotides matching TRBD1. The V gene's germline CDR1 is LNHDA and CDR2 SQIVND (reference sequence). The CDR3 loop spans 15 amino acids. V was clipped by 4 bases and J by 3 bases; unmatched bases: 3. The CDR3 DNA reads TGTGCCAGTAGTAACGGACAGGGGGCAACAGATACGCAGTATTTT. Translated: CASSNGQGATDTQYF.

CDR3 sequence reads: CASSQPGTSGNNEQFF. The CDR3 nucleotides read TGCGCCAGCAGCCAACCAGGGACTAGCGGTAACAATGAGCAGTTCTTC. V usage is TRBV4-1 and J usage is TRBJ2-1, with 11 bases matching TRBD2. The CDR3 spans 16 residues. The germline V gene has CDR1 MGHRA and CDR2 YSYEKL. The V segment lost 2 bases and the J segment 5 bases; nucleotides outside the gene matches: 5.

The chain employs TRBV19 and TRBJ2-3; 14 bases line up with TRBD2. The trim removed 5 bases at V and 5 bases at J, leaving 9 bases unmatched. The CDR3 consists of 17 residues. Germline V gives CDR1 LNHDA, CDR2 SQIVND (reference sequence). The CDR3 reads CASSHPGLAGEGDTQYF. As DNA, the CDR3 is TGTGCCAGTAGTCATCCGGGACTAGCGGGAGAGGGAGATACGCAGTATTTT.

J is TRBJ1-1 and V is TRBV25-1; 11 bases are shared with TRBD1. Germline CDR1 reads MGHDK; CDR2 reads SYGVNS. The ends lost 4 bases at V and 3 bases at J; junction bases unmatched: 1. CDR3 length: 14 amino acids. The CDR3 DNA reads TGTGCCAGCAGTGGGACAGGGGGCCACACTGAAGCTTTCTTT. Its protein is CASSGTGGHTEAFF.

This clone was seen only once. This chain joins TRBV5-1 and TRBJ2-2; D possibly corresponds to TRBD2 (6 bases). Deletions cut 0 bases from V and 4 bases from J, with 13 bases between. This CDR3 spans 16 amino acids. Germline V lookup: CDR1 SGHRS, CDR2 YFSETQ. The CDR3 spells CASSLGLVKRTGELFF. CDR3 bases: TGCGCCAGCAGCTTGGGACTAGTTAAGCGCACCGGGGAGCTGTTTTTT.

This clone was recorded once. V is TRBV3-1 (or the pseudogene TRBV3-2) and J is TRBJ2-2; D is unclear. Germline V CDR1 and CDR2: LGHDT, YNNKEL (reference sequence). V was shortened by 0 bases and J by 7 bases, with 12 bases between the two germline ends. CDR3 length equals 15 residues. The CDR3 sequence: CASSQEVAVGGELFF. Written as DNA, the CDR3 is TGTGCCAGCAGCCAAGAGGTAGCCGTGGGCGGGGAGCTGTTTTTT.